This entry is about one T cell receptor beta chain. The germline CDR1 and CDR2 sequences are GTSNPN and SVGIG (reference sequence). V lost 0 bases to trimming and J lost 2 bases; unmatched junction nucleotides: 3. This CDR3 comprises 14 residues. Clones were read by immunoSEQ multiplex PCR, and TCRdb kept only the in-frame ones, dropping some. This sample yields about 180,000 clones, of which roughly 82% are seen a single time; approximately 8.7% belongs to the top ten. The sample belongs to a study of blood T cell repertoires in COVID-19. For the study at large: Acute and convalescent COVID-19 samples came from the United States, Italy and Spain. T cells, B-cell-depleted T cells, or PBMCs supplied cDNA or gDNA.

The material sequenced was peripheral blood. The source is an older woman with acute or convalescent COVID-19. The chain is built from TRBV30 and TRBJ2-5, with 7 bases aligning to TRBD1. The CDR3 loop is CAWSVPRGQETQYF. DNA for the CDR3: TGTGCCTGGAGTGTACCCAGGGGGCAAGAGACCCAGTACTTC.